One and the same sample provided the 26 T cell receptor beta chains below, sequenced in a study of human T cells and chemical hapten exposure. Time point noted: pre-sensitization, week 0. Noted treatment: therapeutic diphenylcyclopropenone sensitization with weekly scalp DPC. One entry per CDR3 protein, called by TCRdb with MiXCR from the RACE reads. This table has under 65,000 distinct CDR3 sequences, 9.4% appearing once. The sample consisted of whole blood, taken in connection with sensitization to the hapten diphenylcyclopropenone (DPC). The source is a woman aged 40 to 55 with alopecia areata. Some clones in this sample may be carry-over from other donors' samples.

V gene TRBV6-1 combines with J gene TRBJ1-5; TRBD1 matches at 7 bases. There are 15 residues in the CDR3. V dropped 3 bases and J dropped 2; count of bases not matched to a gene: 4. Per the germline V gene, CDR1 is MNHNS and CDR2 is SASEGT. CDR3 in amino acids: CASSEVDRGNQPQHF. The CDR3 nucleotides are TGTGCCAGCAGTGAGGTTGACAGGGGCAATCAGCCCCAGCATTTT.

The V and J genes are TRBV7-9 and TRBJ2-1; TRBD2 matches at 10 bases. CDR1 and CDR2 from the germline V gene are SEHNR and FQNEAQ (reference sequence). This CDR3 is built from 17 residues. The V segment lost 4 bases and the J segment 6 bases; nucleotides outside the gene matches: 12. The CDR3 DNA reads TGTGCCAGCAGCTCAGTCGGACTAGCGGCGAAAATCAATGAGCAGTTCTTC. Translating it yields CASSSVGLAAKINEQFF.

This clonotype was observed many times. The chain employs TRBV20-1 and TRBJ1-4; D is unresolved. CDR1 is DFQATT and CDR2 is SNEGSKA in the germline V gene (reference sequence). The CDR3 has 13 residues. V was cut by 0 bases and J by 10 bases, with 12 bases left in between. CDR3 residues: CSARDTRLRKLFF. CDR3 nucleotide sequence: TGCAGTGCTAGAGATACCCGGCTGAGAAAACTGTTTTTT.

At least ten counts were recorded for this clonotype. The chain links TRBV5-1 to TRBJ2-2; a possible D gene is TRBD1 (7 bases). Germline V gene data show CDR1 as SGHRS and CDR2 as YFSETQ. The ends were cut back, 5 bases at V and 5 bases at J, with 13 bases in the middle. This CDR3 region has 14 residues. CDR3 DNA sequence: TGCGCCAGCAGTCCCAGGGGGGCAACCGGGGAGCTGTTTTTT. This codes for CASSPRGATGELFF.

Ten or more counts support this clonotype. This chain links TRBV9 with TRBJ2-1, with TRBD1 matching 7 bases. The CDR3 loop spans 15 amino acids. After removal of 0 bases from V and 3 bases from J, the junction contained 3 bases not matched to a gene. Germline CDR1 reads SGDLS; CDR2 reads YYNGEE. The CDR3 sequence is CASSVEQGVYNEQFF. DNA of the CDR3: TGTGCCAGCAGCGTAGAGCAGGGGGTCTACAATGAGCAGTTCTTC.

This clonotype was observed many times. The chain employs TRBV6-6 and TRBJ2-7, with D possibly being TRBD1 or TRBD2 (5 bases each). The germline CDR1 and CDR2 sequences are MNHNY and SVGAGI (reference sequence). The CDR3 length is 11 residues. V shed 5 bases and J shed 6 bases, with 8 bases lying between them. The CDR3 DNA reads as TGTGCCAGCAGTCGGGGCCTCGAGCAGTACTTC. Its protein product is CASSRGLEQYF.

A note on this clonotype: This sequence may be a read error, since a much larger clone differs from it by one base. CDR3 sequence reads: CVSSLDFQETQYF. Written as DNA, the CDR3 is TGTGTCAGCAGCTTGGACTTCCAAGAGACCCAGTACTTC. The J gene is TRBJ2-5, the V gene TRBV11-2; tentatively, D is TRBD2 (5 bases). CDR3 length: 13 amino acids. Per germline, CDR1 SGHAT and CDR2 FQNNGV.

V is TRBV27 and J is TRBJ1-1, with D possibly being TRBD1 (5 bases). The CDR3 spans 15 residues. V lost 4 bases and J 5 bases, leaving 17 bases between the germline ends. From germline, CDR1 is MNHEY and CDR2 SMNVEV (reference sequence). The CDR3 DNA is TGTGCCAGCAGTTCCTCGGGGGAAGCTGGGACTGAAGCTTTCTTT. Translating gives CASSSSGEAGTEAFF.

The V and J genes are TRBV3-1 and TRBJ1-1, with D unclear. CDR1 is LGHDT and CDR2 is YNNKEL in the germline V gene (reference sequence). V lost 4 bases and J 4 bases, leaving 7 bases between the germline ends. CDR3 length equals 12 residues. CDR3 amino acids: CASSPRGTEAFF. The CDR3 nucleotides read TGTGCCAGCAGCCCTCGGGGCACTGAAGCTTTCTTT. Using reference TRBV3-1 and TRBJ1-1 for the parts outside the CDR3, the full variable domain is DTAVSQTPKYLVTQMGNDKSIKCEQNLGHDTMYWYKQDSKKFLKIMFSYNNKELIINETVPNRFSPKSPDKAHLNLHINSLELGDSAVYFCASSPRGTEAFFGQGTRLTVV.

This clonotype was seen ten or more times. The V gene is TRBV18, the J gene TRBJ2-5; D is possibly TRBD1 or TRBD2 (7 bases each). CDR1 is KGHSH, CDR2 LQKENI, per germline. The CDR3 has 13 amino acids. Trimming took 4 bases from V and 5 from J, leaving 11 bases between them. CDR3 loop: CASSRQGGETQYF. Here the CDR3 DNA reads TGTGCCAGCTCACGACAGGGAGGGGAGACCCAGTACTTC.

This clonotype was seen a few times. The chain is built from TRBV5-6 and TRBJ1-5; D not certain. This CDR3 has 15 amino acids. Trimming shortened V by 4 bases and J by 0 bases, and 11 bases separated the two germline ends. Per the germline V gene, CDR1 is SGHDT and CDR2 is YYEEEE. CDR3 protein: CASSPGPFSNQPQHF. The DNA of the CDR3 is TGTGCCAGCAGCCCTGGGCCATTTAGCAATCAGCCCCAGCATTTT.

This clonotype was observed many times. The chain carries TRBV7-6 and TRBJ2-3; TRBD1 aligns across 11 bases. From germline, CDR1 is SGHVS and CDR2 FNYEAQ. This CDR3 has 16 residues. J gave up 3 bases and V 4 bases, and 6 bases lay outside the gene matches. CDR3 loop: CASSSRTGGATDTQYF. The CDR3 region has the DNA TGTGCCAGCAGCTCCCGGACAGGGGGCGCAACAGATACGCAGTATTTT.

This clonotype was seen only a few times. The chain combines TRBV20-1 with TRBJ1-6, with D perhaps TRBD1 (5 bases). The length of the CDR3 is 14 residues. The germline V and J ends were trimmed by 5 bases and 9 bases, with 17 bases remaining between them. The V gene's germline CDR1 is DFQATT and CDR2 SNEGSKA (reference sequence). In DNA, the CDR3 is TGCAGTGCTTACGACTGGCAGGGAAGTTCACCCCTCCACTTT. It is translated as CSAYDWQGSSPLHF.

This CDR3 is CASSGGGGEKLFF. The CDR3 DNA sequence: TGTGCCAGCAGTGGGGGGGGCGGTGAAAAACTGTTTTTT. This chain joins TRBV2 and TRBJ1-4; possible D gene TRBD1, 6 bases. V lost 4 bases, J lost 7 bases, and 10 bases lay in between. Germline CDR1 and CDR2: SNHLY and FYNNEI. The length of the CDR3 is 13 residues.

This clonotype showed up many times. The chain recombines TRBV4-3 with TRBJ1-2, with TRBD1 matching over 7 bases. The V gene end was trimmed by 0 bases and the J gene end by 4 bases; junction bases not matched to a gene: 5. Per germline, CDR1 LGHNA and CDR2 YSLEER. The CDR3 sequence is 15 residues long. The CDR3 loop reads CASSQEMGQSYGYTF. As DNA, the CDR3 is TGCGCCAGCAGCCAAGAGATGGGACAGTCCTATGGCTACACCTTC.

This clonotype was seen a handful of times. The V and J genes are TRBV6-1 and TRBJ2-1; 10 nucleotides line up with TRBD2. Germline CDR1 reads MNHNS; CDR2 reads SASEGT. The J segment lost 2 bases and the V segment lost 2 bases, leaving 0 bases of the junction unmatched. CDR3 size: 15 residues. CDR3 in DNA: TGTGCCAGCAGTGAAAGCGGGGGGGCCTACAATGAGCAGTTCTTC. Translating gives CASSESGGAYNEQFF.

As to this clonotype: A much larger clone is a single base away; this may be a read error. The J gene is TRBJ2-1, the V gene TRBV9; 10 bases align to TRBD2. This CDR3 comprises 18 residues. Germline loops: CDR1 SGDLS, CDR2 YYNGEE. For the CDR3, the DNA is TGTGCCAACAGCGGCATAGCGGGGGGCCCAAGCTCCTACAATGAGCAGTTCTTC. Residues: CANSGIAGGPSSYNEQFF.

This clonotype was detected many times. The gene calls are TRBV29-1 and TRBJ1-1, with 7 positions matching TRBD1. CDR3 length: 13 residues. In germline, CDR1 is SQVTM, CDR2 ANQGSEA. Trimming removed 7 bases from V and 0 bases from J; junction bases left unmatched: 5. The CDR3 spells CSADRAMNTEAFF. DNA for the CDR3: TGCAGCGCAGACAGGGCAATGAACACTGAAGCTTTCTTT.

This clonotype has at least ten counts. The rearrangement joins TRBV5-4 to TRBJ2-3, with 10 bases aligning to TRBD2. V shed 0 bases and J 6 bases; nucleotides not matched to a gene: 13. The V gene's germline CDR1 is SGHNT and CDR2 YYREEE (reference sequence). CDR3 size: 18 residues. The CDR3 loop is CASSLAAIAGGPPDTQYF. The CDR3 coding sequence is TGTGCCAGCAGCTTGGCCGCGATAGCGGGGGGCCCGCCGGATACGCAGTATTTT.

This clonotype was counted ten times or more. The V and J genes are TRBV7-2 and TRBJ2-3, with D possibly being TRBD1 or TRBD2 (5 bases each). Germline assignment: CDR1 SGHTA and CDR2 FQGNSA. Trimming took 6 bases from V and 4 from J, leaving 5 bases between them. The CDR3 has 11 residues. The CDR3 region is CASRGADTQYF. CDR3 coding DNA: TGTGCCAGCAGGGGGGCAGATACGCAGTATTTT.

This clonotype was recorded at least ten times. The rearrangement links TRBV20-1 to TRBJ2-1, with 9 bases identical to TRBD1. The CDR3 sequence is 16 residues long. The V gene's germline CDR1 is DFQATT and CDR2 SNEGSKA (reference sequence). Unmatched junction bases numbered 6, after V lost 0 bases and J lost 3 bases. The CDR3 is CSARDSRGQGYNEQFF. The CDR3 nucleotides are TGCAGTGCTAGAGATTCACGGGGACAGGGCTACAATGAGCAGTTCTTC.

This clonotype was counted at least ten times. This chain links TRBV5-6 with TRBJ2-3, with TRBD2 identical over 12 bases. J was trimmed by 7 bases and V by 4 bases; bases with no gene match: 7. Germline V gene sequence: CDR1 SGHDT, CDR2 YYEEEE. The CDR3 loop spans 15 amino acids. The chain's CDR3 is CASSKTSGGGNTQYF. The CDR3 DNA reads TGTGCCAGCAGCAAGACTAGCGGGGGAGGAAATACGCAGTATTTT.

Many counts were recorded for this clonotype. The CDR3 protein is CASSRGQDTDTQYF. Here the CDR3 DNA reads TGTGCCAGTAGTAGGGGACAGGACACAGATACGCAGTATTTT. The rearrangement uses TRBV19 and TRBJ2-3; 8 nucleotides match TRBD1. V shed 4 bases and J 2 bases; nucleotides not matched to a gene: 2. This CDR3 is 14 amino acids long. Germline V gene lookup returns CDR1 LNHDA and CDR2 SQIVND (reference sequence).

The sample holds a few counts of this clonotype. This chain connects TRBV20-1 to TRBJ1-6; D not certain. Germline V gene sequence: CDR1 DFQATT, CDR2 SNEGSKA (reference sequence). Trimming removed 3 bases at V and 0 bases at J, with 12 bases between. The CDR3 totals 16 residues. CDR3 DNA sequence: TGCAGTGCTAGTTCGCCCACGAGCTCCTATAATTCACCCCTCCACTTT. The encoded protein is CSASSPTSSYNSPLHF.

The DNA for the CDR3 is TGCGCCAGCAAGATGGGACAGGGACACGAGCAGTACTTC. Amino acid sequence: CASKMGQGHEQYF. V usage is TRBV4-1 and J usage is TRBJ2-7; 9 bases match TRBD1. Germline loops: CDR1 MGHRA, CDR2 YSYEKL. The CDR3 has 13 residues. The V and J ends lost 7 bases and 5 bases, in that order; junction bases with no gene match: 6.

This clonotype was seen repeatedly, ten times or more. The CDR3 DNA sequence: TGTGCCAGCAGTTCGCTCCGGGACTATAGCACAGATACGCAGTATTTT. Amino acids: CASSSLRDYSTDTQYF. This chain joins TRBV27 and TRBJ2-3; 7 bases line up with TRBD2. CDR3 length equals 16 residues. V dropped 4 bases and J dropped 0; count of bases not matched to a gene: 7. The germline V gene has CDR1 MNHEY and CDR2 SMNVEV (reference sequence).